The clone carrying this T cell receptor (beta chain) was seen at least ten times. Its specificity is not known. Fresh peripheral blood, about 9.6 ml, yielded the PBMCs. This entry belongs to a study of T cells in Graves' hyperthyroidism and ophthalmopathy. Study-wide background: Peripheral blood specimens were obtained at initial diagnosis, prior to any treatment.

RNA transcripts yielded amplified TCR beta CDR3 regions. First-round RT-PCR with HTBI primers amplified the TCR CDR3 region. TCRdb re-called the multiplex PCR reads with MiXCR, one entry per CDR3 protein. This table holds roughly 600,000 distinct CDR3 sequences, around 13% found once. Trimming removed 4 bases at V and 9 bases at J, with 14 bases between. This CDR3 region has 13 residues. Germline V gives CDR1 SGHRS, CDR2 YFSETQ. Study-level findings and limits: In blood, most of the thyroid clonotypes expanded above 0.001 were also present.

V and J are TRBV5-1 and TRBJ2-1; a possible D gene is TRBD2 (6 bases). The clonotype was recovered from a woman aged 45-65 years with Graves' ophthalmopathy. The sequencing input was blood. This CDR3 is CASSPGEAGEQFF. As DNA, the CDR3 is TGCGCCAGCAGCCCGGGGGAGGCGGGTGAGCAGTTCTTC.